The clone carrying this T cell receptor (beta chain) was recorded a few times. One end of the junction fails to match germline, which may point to a read error. The data originate from a study of blood T cells in healthy people across ages. Per germline, CDR1 SGHVS and CDR2 FQNEAQ. The CDR3 runs 17 residues. Next came a second PCR, run for 7 to 11 cycles, which used a sample-barcoded 5' primer along with a J-beta primer mix. CDR3-containing paired-end reads numbering at least 2.5 million came from each sample. TCRdb used MiXCR to reprocess the 5' RACE reads, holding one entry per CDR3 protein. The profile shows 1,800,000 or so distinct CDR3 sequences, about 39% of them singletons. Every donor contributed roughly 10 milliliters of peripheral blood by blood draw.

The sample consisted of blood. The sequence derives from a human donor in good health. The chain employs TRBV7-8 and TRBJ2-3; TRBD1 matches 7 bases. The CDR3 sequence is CASSLESLSLGTDTRYF. In DNA form, the CDR3 reads TGTGCCAGCAGCTTAGAATCGTTATCTCTGGGGACAGATACGCGGTATTTT.